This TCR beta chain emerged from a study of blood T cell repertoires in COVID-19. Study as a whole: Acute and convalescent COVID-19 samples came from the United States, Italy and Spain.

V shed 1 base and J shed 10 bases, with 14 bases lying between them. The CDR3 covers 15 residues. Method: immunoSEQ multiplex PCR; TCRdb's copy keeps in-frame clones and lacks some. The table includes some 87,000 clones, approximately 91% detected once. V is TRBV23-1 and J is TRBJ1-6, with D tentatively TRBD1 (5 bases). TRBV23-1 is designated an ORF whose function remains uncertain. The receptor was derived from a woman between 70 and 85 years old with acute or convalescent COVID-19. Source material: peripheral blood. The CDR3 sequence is CASSQYTGPVSPLHF. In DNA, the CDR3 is TGCGCCAGCAGTCAATATACAGGTCCGGTGTCACCCCTCCACTTT.